This TCR beta chain was observed in a study of siplizumab effects on memory and regulatory T cells. Broader study findings: Naive T cells seemed more diverse than memory cells; they also seemed major alloresponse contributors.

The method was immunoSEQ multiplex PCR; TCRdb's version includes in-frame clones alone and lacks a portion of them. The table includes 99,000 or so clones, about 95% detected once. Germline loops: CDR1 KGHSH, CDR2 LQKENI. Trimming removed 1 base from V and 7 bases from J, with 10 bases in between. The CDR3 has 14 residues. As regards this clone: Antigen: not known.

V gene TRBV18 combines with J gene TRBJ1-4; tentatively, D is TRBD1 (5 bases). Specimen: non-Treg CD4+ T cells sorted from blood. This receptor was identified in a human donor in good health. CDR3 DNA sequence: TGTGCCAGCTCACCACAGGGAGGGGCTGAAAAACTGTTTTTT. Translation: CASSPQGGAEKLFF. The whole variable domain, filled in from reference TRBV18 and TRBJ1-4, reads NAGVMQNPRHLVRRRGQEARLRCSPMKGHSHVYWYRQLPEEGLKFMVYLQKENIIDESGMPKERFSAEFPKEGPSILRIQQVVRGDSAAYFCASSPQGGAEKLFFGSGTQLSVL.